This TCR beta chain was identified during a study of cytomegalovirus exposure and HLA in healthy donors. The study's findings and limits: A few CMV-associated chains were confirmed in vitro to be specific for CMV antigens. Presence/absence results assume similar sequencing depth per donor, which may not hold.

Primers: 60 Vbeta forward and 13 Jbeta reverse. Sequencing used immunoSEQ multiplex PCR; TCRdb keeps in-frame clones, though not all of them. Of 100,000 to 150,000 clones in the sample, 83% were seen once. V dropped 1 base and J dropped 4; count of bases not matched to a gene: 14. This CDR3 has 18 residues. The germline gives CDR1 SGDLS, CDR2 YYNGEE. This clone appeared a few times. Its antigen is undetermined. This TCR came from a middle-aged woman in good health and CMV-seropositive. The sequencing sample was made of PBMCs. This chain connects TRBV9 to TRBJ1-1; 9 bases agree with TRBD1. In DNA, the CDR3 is TGTGCCAGCAGCGTATCGCGGGACAGGGCAACTCTAGGCACTGAAGCTTTCTTT. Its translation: CASSVSRDRATLGTEAFF.